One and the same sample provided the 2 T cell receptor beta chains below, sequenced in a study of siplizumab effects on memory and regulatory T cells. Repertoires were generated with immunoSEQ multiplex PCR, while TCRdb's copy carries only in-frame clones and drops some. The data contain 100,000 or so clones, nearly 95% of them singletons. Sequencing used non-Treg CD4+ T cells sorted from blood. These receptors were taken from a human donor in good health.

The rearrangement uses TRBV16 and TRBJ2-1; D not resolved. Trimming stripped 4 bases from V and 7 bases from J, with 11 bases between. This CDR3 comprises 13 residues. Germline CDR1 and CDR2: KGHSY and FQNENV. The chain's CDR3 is CASSPQKQNEQFF. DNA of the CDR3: TGTGCCAGCAGCCCCCAAAAACAGAATGAGCAGTTCTTC. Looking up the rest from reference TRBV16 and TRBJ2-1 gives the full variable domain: GEEVAQTPKHLVRGEGQKAKLYCAPIKGHSYVFWYQQVLKNEFKFLISFQNENVFDETGMPKERFSAKCLPNSPCSLEIQATKLEDSAVYFCASSPQKQNEQFFGPGTRLTVL.

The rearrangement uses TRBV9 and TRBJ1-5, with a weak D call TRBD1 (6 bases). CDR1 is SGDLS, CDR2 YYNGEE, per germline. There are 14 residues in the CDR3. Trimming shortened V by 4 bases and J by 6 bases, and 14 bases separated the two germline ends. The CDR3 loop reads CASSPRGGSQPQHF. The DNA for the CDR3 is TGTGCCAGCAGCCCGAGAGGGGGGAGTCAGCCCCAGCATTTT.